This section outlines one T cell receptor beta chain sequence together with its context. Its antigen is as yet unknown. The sample originates from a study of cytomegalovirus exposure and HLA in healthy donors. In the study overall: The study's early data release held some 85 million unique TCRs from HLA-typed donors.

Findings and caveats of the study: Later on, analysis showed that most CMV-associated TCR beta chains appeared to be HLA-restricted. Analysis was carried out at a later point, and it linked a missense DCLRE1C variant to TCR beta V- and J-gene trimming.

The CDR3 sequence is 15 residues long. V lost 3 bases and J 11 bases, leaving 17 bases between the germline ends. Germline lookup yields CDR1 MNHNS and CDR2 SASEGT. This PCR relied on a set of 60 Vbeta primers and 13 Jbeta primers. Produced via immunoSEQ multiplex PCR; TCRdb's table is partial and in-frame only. Of roughly 180,000 clones listed, 80% to 90% are singletons. The sequencing sample was made of PBMCs. The chain recombines TRBV6-1 with TRBJ1-6; the D is unclear. The clonotype originates from a girl between 10 and 17 years old in good health and CMV-seropositive. The CDR3 coding sequence is TGTGCCAGCAGTGAGAATCATAGCAGTGGAACACCCCTCCACTTT. Protein sequence: CASSENHSSGTPLHF.